This TCR beta chain was profiled in a study of human T cells and chemical hapten exposure. TCRdb reprocessed the RACE reads via MiXCR and lists one record per CDR3 protein. The table records fewer than 300,000 distinct CDR3 sequences, more than 6.5% of them present only once. Time point of the sample: pre-sensitization, week 0. The treatment here: therapeutic diphenylcyclopropenone sensitization with weekly scalp DPC. General study results and limits: Those TCRs sitting above 1 in 1000 frequency stayed the same with DPC sensitization.

Concerning this clonotype itself: Its antigen is still unknown.

This CDR3 has 18 amino acids. Between the trimmed V and J ends, which lost 0 bases and 4 bases, there was a span of 21 bases. Germline values: CDR1 SNHLY, CDR2 FYNNEI. This sequence joins TRBV2 and TRBJ1-2, with D perhaps matching TRBD1 (5 bases). Sequenced material: whole blood, taken in connection with sensitization to the hapten diphenylcyclopropenone (DPC). This clonotype was sampled from a woman between 35 and 50 years old with alopecia areata. Some clones in this sample may be carry-over from other donors' samples. The CDR3 is CASSEALHTSLGGYGYTF. The CDR3 DNA follows: TGTGCCAGCAGTGAAGCGCTTCATACCTCACTCGGGGGCTATGGCTACACCTTC.